The 25 T cell receptor beta chains reported below all come from one sample, sequenced in a study of identical twins. TCRdb redid the calling of the 5' RACE reads with MiXCR, one entry per CDR3 protein. The table records around 1.7 million distinct CDR3 sequences, around 29% of them present only once. The sample comprised cord blood. All receptors come from a newborn girl in good health.

In this sample, this clonotype turned up many times. The rearrangement links TRBV7-2 to TRBJ2-3; 8 nucleotides align to TRBD2. V dropped 3 bases and J dropped 1; count of bases not matched to a gene: 3. Germline V gene lookup returns CDR1 SGHTA and CDR2 FQGNSA. The CDR3 runs 15 residues. In nucleotides, the CDR3 is TGTGCCAGCAGCTTTAGCGGGGCTCGCACAGATACGCAGTATTTT. Translation: CASSFSGARTDTQYF.

V usage is TRBV5-6 and J usage is TRBJ2-7; tentative D call: TRBD1 (5 bases). The J call may be in error: the DNA end matches TRBJ2-5 better. CDR1 and CDR2 from the germline V gene are SGHDT and YYEEEE. The CDR3 loop spans 16 amino acids. CDR3: CASSRDLFRGRWTQYF. The CDR3 DNA reads TGTGCCAGCAGCCGAGACCTTTTTAGGGGAAGGTGGACCCAGTACTTC.

This chain connects TRBV20-1 to TRBJ2-1; perhaps TRBD2 as D (6 bases). Germline V gene sequence: CDR1 DFQATT, CDR2 SNEGSKA (reference sequence). The CDR3 extends over 16 amino acids. The V gene lost 1 base and the J gene lost 5 bases, with 18 bases spanning the gap. For the CDR3, the DNA is TGCAGTGCTAGAGGGGTAGGGGACTCTAATAACAATGAGCAGTTCTTC. Translated: CSARGVGDSNNNEQFF.

The chain uses TRBV12-3 or TRBV12-4 and TRBJ2-3; no reliable D call. The V and J ends lost 3 bases and 7 bases respectively, with 8 bases between them. The CDR3 covers 12 residues. The CDR3, as DNA: TGTGCCAGCAGTTTGATGCTGAATACGCAGTATTTT. Protein: CASSLMLNTQYF.

In this sample, this clonotype turned up a few times. V is TRBV20-1 and J is TRBJ1-4; D is possibly TRBD1 (5 bases). Trimming cost V 0 bases and J 6 bases, with 14 bases left between them. The CDR3 spans 15 residues. The germline CDR1 and CDR2 sequences are DFQATT and SNEGSKA (reference sequence). CDR3 sequence (DNA): TGCAGTGCTAGAGATCGTGGGGGTGATGATGAAAAACTGTTTTTT. Protein: CSARDRGGDDEKLFF.

The chain joins TRBV6-1 to TRBJ1-1; unclear D gene. With 0 bases removed from V and 0 bases from J, the gap between germline ends came to 14 bases. CDR1 and CDR2 from the germline V gene are MNHNS and SASEGT. The CDR3 extends over 17 amino acids. CDR3 sequence (DNA): TGTGCCAGCAGTGAAGCCAGAATCAGAGGGATGAACACTGAAGCTTTCTTT. It encodes CASSEARIRGMNTEAFF.

V gene TRBV6-1 combines with J gene TRBJ2-3; TRBD1 aligns across 7 bases. The germline V gene has CDR1 MNHNS and CDR2 SASEGT. J lost 0 bases, V lost 8 bases, and 8 bases had no gene match. The CDR3 contains 15 residues. CDR3: CASFSTGTSTDTQYF. Written as DNA, the CDR3 is TGTGCCAGCTTTTCGACAGGGACCAGCACAGATACGCAGTATTTT.

This clonotype appeared a few times. This chain links TRBV7-8 with TRBJ2-3, with a weak D call TRBD2 (5 bases). Germline CDR1 is SGHVS and CDR2 is FQNEAQ. The CDR3 sequence is 15 residues long. V lost 0 bases and J lost 6, with 13 bases in between. This CDR3 reads CASSLALVSVDTQYF. The CDR3 nucleotides read TGTGCCAGCAGCTTAGCGCTGGTTAGCGTGGATACGCAGTATTTT. The full variable domain, completed using reference TRBV7-8 and TRBJ2-3, is GAGVSQSPRYKVAKRGQDVALRCDPISGHVSLFWYQQALGQGPEFLTYFQNEAQLDKSGLPSDRFFAERPEGSVSTLKIQRTQQEDSAVYLCASSLALVSVDTQYFGPGTRLTVL.

The chain recombines TRBV7-9 with TRBJ2-5; TRBD1 aligns across 7 bases. The CDR3 is made up of 15 amino acids. V dropped 4 bases and J dropped 3; count of bases not matched to a gene: 8. CDR1 is SEHNR and CDR2 is FQNEAQ in the germline V gene (reference sequence). The CDR3 DNA sequence: TGTGCCAGCAGCTCGGGACAGACTACCGAAGAGACCCAGTACTTC. Its translation: CASSSGQTTEETQYF. Combining the CDR3 with reference TRBV7-9 and TRBJ2-5 gives the whole variable domain DTGVSQNPRHKITKRGQNVTFRCDPISEHNRLYWYRQTLGQGPEFLTYFQNEAQLEKSRLLSDRFSAERPKGSFSTLEIQRTEQGDSAMYLCASSSGQTTEETQYFGPGTRLLVL.

Note on this clonotype: A much larger clonotype is one base distant, so this may be a read error. J is TRBJ2-1 and V is TRBV20-1; no clear D. Trimming stripped 6 bases from V and 6 bases from J, with 12 bases between. The CDR3 contains 12 residues. CDR1 and CDR2 from the germline V gene are DFQATT and SNEGSKA (reference sequence). The CDR3 is CSAPLRCNEQFF. CDR3 DNA: TGCAGTGCCCCGTTACGCTGCAATGAGCAGTTCTTC.

This clonotype was seen at least ten times. This chain joins TRBV28 and TRBJ2-7, with unresolved D. V lost 5 bases to trimming and J lost 2 bases, with 13 bases between them. Germline V CDR1 and CDR2: MDHEN, SYDVKM. The CDR3 spans 14 residues. The DNA of the CDR3 is TGTGCCAGCAGTCCACTATCTACGGCCTACGAGCAGTACTTC. It translates to CASSPLSTAYEQYF.

This rearrangement joins TRBV29-1 to TRBJ1-1; D unresolved. Deletions cut 3 bases from V and 1 base from J, with 9 bases between. Germline CDR1 and CDR2: SQVTM and ANQGSEA. CDR3 length equals 13 residues. CDR3 sequence reads: CSVETSRNTEAFF. CDR3 bases: TGCAGCGTTGAGACGAGTCGGAACACTGAAGCTTTCTTT.

The J gene is TRBJ1-2, the V gene TRBV9, with D possibly being TRBD1 (5 bases). The V and J ends lost 3 bases and 4 bases respectively, with 13 bases between them. Germline CDR1 and CDR2: SGDLS and YYNGEE. The CDR3 spans 14 residues. In nucleotides, the CDR3 is TGTGCCAGCAGCGCGGACCGGGGGTTCTATGGCTACACCTTC. Its protein product is CASSADRGFYGYTF. Drawing the rest from reference TRBV9 and TRBJ1-2, the complete variable domain is DSGVTQTPKHLITATGQRVTLRCSPRSGDLSVYWYQQSLDQGLQFLIQYYNGEERAKGNILERFSAQQFPDLHSELNLSSLELGDSALYFCASSADRGFYGYTFGSGTRLTVV.

This clonotype came up a few times. The V gene is TRBV5-1, the J gene TRBJ1-4; D is perhaps TRBD1 (6 bases). CDR1 is SGHRS and CDR2 is YFSETQ in the germline V gene. The CDR3 contains 15 residues. Trimming left V 0 bases short and J 3 bases short, with 9 bases between. CDR3 loop: CASSLGQEPNEKLFF. CDR3 DNA: TGCGCCAGCAGCTTGGGACAGGAGCCTAATGAAAAACTGTTTTTT.

The chain has TRBV27 and TRBJ2-1; 7 nucleotides line up with TRBD1. The V and J ends lost 4 bases and 10 bases, in that order; junction bases with no gene match: 16. The CDR3 is made up of 16 amino acids. Germline V CDR1 and CDR2: MNHEY, SMNVEV (reference sequence). The CDR3 DNA follows: TGTGCCAGCAGTTCCCACAGGGGAGTGGTCACCGGGGAGCAGTTCTTC. Translating it yields CASSSHRGVVTGEQFF.

In this sample, this clonotype turned up a few times. The chain carries TRBV4-1 and TRBJ2-1; 8 bases align to TRBD2. Germline CDR1 MGHRA, CDR2 YSYEKL. The CDR3 is 15 amino acids. With 1 base clipped from V and 8 bases from J, the junction kept 7 bases outside the gene matches. The CDR3 DNA follows: TGCGCCAGCAGCCAAGCCGGGGGGGCCGTTCATGAGCAGTTCTTC. This gives the protein CASSQAGGAVHEQFF.

This clonotype was counted a few times. The chain links TRBV20-1 to TRBJ2-1; 11 bases are shared with TRBD2. The V segment lost 1 base and the J segment 2 bases; nucleotides outside the gene matches: 7. This CDR3 comprises 17 residues. Germline V gene data show CDR1 as DFQATT and CDR2 as SNEGSKA (reference sequence). CDR3 residues: CSARASGLAATYNEQFF. The CDR3 nucleotides read TGCAGTGCTAGAGCCTCGGGACTAGCGGCCACCTACAATGAGCAGTTCTTC.

The CDR3 sequence: CASSLGLASSLYNEQFF. In DNA form, the CDR3 reads TGTGCCAGCAGCTTGGGGCTAGCGAGCTCTCTCTACAATGAGCAGTTCTTC. The chain uses TRBV5-4 and TRBJ2-1; D might be TRBD2 (6 bases). The CDR3 contains 17 residues. Germline CDR1 reads SGHNT; CDR2 reads YYREEE (reference sequence). V lost 0 bases and J lost 3, with 16 bases in between.

This clonotype was observed a handful of times. The chain combines TRBV9 with TRBJ2-5; 12 bases match TRBD2. Trimming cost V 0 bases and J 4 bases; bases outside gene matches: 1. The CDR3 runs 15 residues. Germline loops: CDR1 SGDLS, CDR2 YYNGEE. This chain's CDR3 is CASSVEGLAGETQYF. Written as DNA, the CDR3 is TGTGCCAGCAGCGTAGAGGGACTAGCGGGAGAGACCCAGTACTTC.

This clonotype was counted between two and nine times. The J gene is TRBJ2-1, the V gene TRBV6-1; tentatively, D is TRBD2 (6 bases). CDR3 length: 17 residues. Per the germline V gene, CDR1 is MNHNS and CDR2 is SASEGT. With 6 bases removed from V and 1 base from J, the gap between germline ends came to 19 bases. The CDR3 protein is CASSSYTVADSYNEQFF. The CDR3 DNA follows: TGTGCCAGCAGCTCCTACACTGTAGCGGATTCCTACAATGAGCAGTTCTTC.

This clonotype was counted a few times. The chain couples TRBV10-2 to TRBJ2-3; D is ambiguous. The CDR3 is 14 residues long. The germline gives CDR1 WSHSY, CDR2 SAAADI. Trimming took off 10 bases at V and 6 bases at J, with 20 bases between the two ends. CDR3: CATRRARWSDTQYF. In DNA, the CDR3 is TGCGCCACGCGACGGGCCAGATGGTCGGATACGCAGTATTTT.

This clonotype was counted many times. The gene calls are TRBV12-3 or TRBV12-4 and TRBJ2-6, with no clear D. This CDR3 has 15 residues. V was clipped by 3 bases and J by 0 bases, with 6 bases between them. The CDR3 region has the DNA TGTGCCAGCAGTTTTTCGATCTCTGGGGCCAACGTCCTGACTTTC. Protein sequence: CASSFSISGANVLTF.

This clonotype has a handful of counts. This chain joins TRBV6-4 and TRBJ2-1; 13 nucleotides line up with TRBD2. With 5 bases clipped from V and 3 bases from J, the junction kept 7 bases outside the gene matches. Germline V gene lookup returns CDR1 MRHNA and CDR2 SNTAGT. The length of the CDR3 is 17 residues. The CDR3 loop reads CASSLLGTSGVYNEQFF. CDR3 DNA sequence: TGTGCCAGCAGTCTACTAGGGACTAGCGGGGTCTACAATGAGCAGTTCTTC.

This clonotype was counted once. V usage is TRBV4-2 and J usage is TRBJ2-1, with D unresolved. The J call may be incorrect, as the DNA end agrees better with TRBJ2-7. This CDR3 has 15 amino acids. The germline V gene encodes CDR1 LGHNA and CDR2 YNFKEQ. The CDR3 spells CASSQDRNPVNEQYF. The CDR3 DNA follows: TGTGCCAGCAGCCAAGACAGGAACCCGGTCAATGAGCAGTACTTC.

V and J are TRBV29-1 and TRBJ1-2; D is possibly TRBD1 (5 bases). Between the trimmed V and J ends, which lost 5 bases and 2 bases, there was a span of 9 bases. The germline V gene has CDR1 SQVTM and CDR2 ANQGSEA. The CDR3 has 12 residues. Here the CDR3 reads CSVSGQNYGYTF. CDR3 coding DNA: TGCAGCGTTTCGGGGCAAAACTATGGCTACACCTTC.